The rows below give T cell receptor beta chains drawn from one sample of a study of shared clonotypes between healthy human individuals. Generated by immunoSEQ multiplex PCR, the TCRdb table keeps only in-frame clones and is missing some. The data contain around 600,000 clones, roughly 96% of them singletons. Input material: naive CD8+ T cells sorted from blood. The source is a woman in her 30s in good health. Both conserved end residues are part of each CDR3. Expanded clones are given a class, and other clones once, few, many or no size at all.

V gene,clone size,J gene,CDR3 protein
TRBV4-1,.,TRBJ2-3,CASSHLGGASTDTQYF
TRBV29-1,.,TRBJ2-7,CSVEGGWASGTYEQYF
TRBV7-8,few,TRBJ2-7,CASSSGTGTYEQYF
TRBV28,.,TRBJ2-7,CASSQLWETDRGYSYEQYF
TRBV4-2,.,TRBJ2-7,CASSQDMGHEQYF
TRBV9,.,TRBJ2-3,CASSVAGDTQYF
TRBV11-1,few,TRBJ2-5,CASSWGPRGPNQETQYF
TRBV27,once,TRBJ1-2,CASSFVGAGYGYTF
TRBV29-1,.,.,CSVEDEHHYEQYF
TRBV28,.,TRBJ2-7,CASSRPWDSSYEQYF
TRBV2,.,TRBJ1-3,CASMGPGRSSGNTIYF
TRBV5-4,.,TRBJ1-3,CASSFNGVGNTIYF
TRBV27,.,TRBJ2-3,CASSFLHQSDTQYF
TRBV28,.,TRBJ1-4,CASSLYGPGSANEKLFF
TRBV5-6,.,TRBJ1-1,CASSLVSNTEAFF
TRBV29-1,.,TRBJ1-1,CSTPHRVRTEAFF
TRBV6-1,.,TRBJ2-4,CASSDWDHTASKNIQYF
TRBV13,.,TRBJ2-1,CASSLEGSSYNEQFF
TRBV11-2,.,TRBJ2-1,CASSPVRGLQFF
TRBV4-2,.,TRBJ2-1,CASSQDPSASSYNEQFF
TRBV2,.,TRBJ1-2,CASTTGGDYGYTF
TRBV27,.,TRBJ2-7,CASSFGGQGVMNEQYF
TRBV4-1,.,TRBJ2-2,CASSQDMETGVNTGELFF
TRBV19,.,TRBJ1-1,CASSISWDSRKAFF
TRBV28,.,TRBJ2-4,CASSSSGEGGQNIQYF
TRBV7-9,.,TRBJ2-2,CASSSRTGEKTAGELFF
TRBV6-5,.,TRBJ1-2,CASSYSEGFSGYTF
TRBV6-1,once,TRBJ1-5,CASSEVRGGQPQHF
TRBV7-9,.,TRBJ2-1,CASIASGSNEQFF
TRBV29-1,.,TRBJ2-7,CSVGGLAGDHFREQYF
TRBV29-1,.,TRBJ2-1,CSVVGSQENNNEQFF
TRBV7-9,.,TRBJ2-2,CASSFYGENTGELFF
TRBV14,.,TRBJ1-1,CASSQQGDYTEAFF
TRBV27,.,TRBJ2-7,CASSWGPGPSYEQYF
TRBV9,.,TRBJ2-1,CASCPGQGISNEQFF
TRBV2,once,TRBJ2-5,CASSEARGYDSQYF
TRBV28,.,TRBJ2-7,CASSDSYEQYF
TRBV13,once,TRBJ1-1,CASSLEGTGDPEAFF
TRBV19,.,TRBJ1-1,CASSIDGTLNTEAFF
TRBV19,.,TRBJ2-1,CASSNGLASIDEQFF
TRBV19,.,TRBJ1-5,CASSHQGSDSNQPQHF
TRBV9,.,TRBJ2-3,CASSAYEADTQYF
TRBV30,.,TRBJ2-7,CAWSVVGEQYF
TRBV7-6,.,TRBJ2-7,CASSLTGEKSEQYF
TRBV13,.,TRBJ1-1,CASSLPREGTEAFF
TRBV11-2,.,TRBJ2-7,CASNDFTAGGGSYEQYF
TRBV1,.,TRBJ1-2,CTHCGGAQNYGYTF
TRBV27,.,TRBJ2-1,CASSLFSSSYNEQFF
TRBV6-4,.,TRBJ2-3,CASSPTRGANTDTQYF
TRBV6-5,.,TRBJ2-7,CASSYSGQAGLGQYF
TRBV5-1,.,TRBJ2-1,CASQTGYNEQFF
TRBV9,.,TRBJ1-1,CASSKQGTEAFF
TRBV13,.,TRBJ2-5,CASSLASPQETQYF
TRBV27,.,TRBJ1-2,CASTPTGSNYGYTF
TRBV7-9,.,TRBJ2-7,CASSQFERGHEQYF